Sequencing of this T cell receptor beta chain was carried out in a study of brain T cells in children with intractable seizures. Time point: blood from clinic visit 5 months post-surgery; TSC patient then seizure free. Before surgery, patients took at least one anti-epileptic drug. Sequencing was performed with immunoSEQ multiplex PCR; in TCRdb, only in-frame clones are kept and a portion is missing. The sample yields about 320,000 clones, roughly 93% seen once. V was cut by 3 bases and J by 2 bases, with 16 bases left in between. There are 15 residues in the CDR3. CDR1 is SQVTM, CDR2 ANQGSEA, per germline.

The origin of this receptor is a boy younger than two with tuberous sclerosis and intractable seizures. Material: peripheral blood, obtained approximately 5 months after surgery. The rearrangement joins TRBV29-1 to TRBJ1-1; D is unclear. CDR3 in amino acids: CSVEGFGYSNTEAFF. The CDR3 region has the DNA TGCAGCGTTGAGGGTTTTGGCTACTCAAACACTGAAGCTTTCTTT.